These 14 T cell receptor beta chains were sequenced from one sample in a study of early T cells in non-severe SARS-CoV-2 infection. TCRdb itself ran the 5' RACE reads through MiXCR, one entry per CDR3 protein. The table lists about 29,000 distinct CDR3 sequences, approximately 5.4% of them singletons, with 0.8% to 1% in the top ten. The source material was whole blood. The receptors derive from an adult who was a healthcare worker with PCR-confirmed SARS-CoV-2 infection or an uninfected control (not recorded which).

This clonotype was detected many times. The gene calls are TRBV6-4 and TRBJ2-3, with TRBD2 matching over 9 bases. The J segment lost 7 bases and the V segment lost 6 bases, leaving 8 bases of the junction unmatched. This CDR3 spans 14 amino acids. Germline lookup yields CDR1 MRHNA and CDR2 SNTAGT. The CDR3 protein is CASSDVAGANTQYF. Here the CDR3 DNA reads TGTGCCAGCAGCGACGTAGCGGGAGCCAATACGCAGTATTTT.

This clonotype has more than one count but fewer than ten. The rearrangement links TRBV6-6 to TRBJ1-5; 8 nucleotides line up with TRBD1. The CDR3 is 15 residues long. Germline lookup yields CDR1 MNHNY and CDR2 SVGAGI (reference sequence). After removal of 4 bases from V and 3 bases from J, the junction contained 5 bases not matched to a gene. CDR3 bases: TGTGCCAGCAGTTTCTCGGACAGGGCCAATCAGCCCCAGCATTTT. Protein: CASSFSDRANQPQHF.

This clonotype appeared many times. The chain carries TRBV6-6 and TRBJ1-5; no clear D. The V gene's germline CDR1 is MNHNY and CDR2 SVGAGI (reference sequence). This CDR3 has 12 amino acids. V was trimmed by 2 bases and J by 7 bases, leaving 6 bases between them. The CDR3 DNA reads TGTGCCAGCAGTTACCCCCTGCAGCCCCAGCATTTT. Residues: CASSYPLQPQHF.

This clonotype was observed at least ten times. V gene TRBV10-2 combines with J gene TRBJ2-1, with D hard to call. This CDR3 has 11 amino acids. Germline V lookup: CDR1 WSHSY, CDR2 SAAADI. Trimming took off 6 bases at V and 6 bases at J, with 6 bases between the two ends. CDR3 residues: CASSPTNEQFF. CDR3 DNA: TGCGCCAGCAGCCCCACCAATGAGCAGTTCTTC.

This clonotype appeared many times. V and J are TRBV7-2 and TRBJ1-5; D is ambiguous. Germline V gene lookup returns CDR1 SGHTA and CDR2 FQGNSA. The CDR3 length is 15 residues. With 2 bases removed from V and 1 base from J, the gap between germline ends came to 9 bases. The CDR3 DNA follows: TGTGCCAGCAGCTTACAGTCCCACAGCAATCAGCCCCAGCATTTT. This sequence encodes CASSLQSHSNQPQHF.

Many counts were recorded for this clonotype. V and J are TRBV7-9 and TRBJ1-1, with D uncertain. V was trimmed by 1 base and J by 1 base, leaving 28 bases between them. The length of the CDR3 is 21 residues. The germline V gene encodes CDR1 SEHNR and CDR2 FQNEAQ (reference sequence). The CDR3 region has the DNA TGTGCCAGCAGCTTAGGTCAGGCTAGAGGACCCAAAAGACCGGAGAACACTGAAGCTTTCTTT. It is translated as CASSLGQARGPKRPENTEAFF.

This clonotype has a count of ten or more. The chain employs TRBV5-1 and TRBJ2-3, with D maybe TRBD1 (5 bases). The V gene's germline CDR1 is SGHRS and CDR2 YFSETQ. There are 16 residues in the CDR3. Deletions cut 0 bases from V and 0 bases from J, with 11 bases between. CDR3 DNA: TGCGCCAGCAGCTTGGATCCGGACACAAGCACAGATACGCAGTATTTT. Amino acids: CASSLDPDTSTDTQYF.

In its sample, this clonotype was seen many times. The J gene is TRBJ2-2, the V gene TRBV3-1; D is ambiguous. Germline V gives CDR1 LGHDT, CDR2 YNNKEL (reference sequence). CDR3 length equals 13 residues. V dropped 1 base and J dropped 4 bases, with 4 bases sitting between them. The CDR3 reads CASSQAGTGELFF. CDR3 in DNA: TGTGCCAGCAGCCAAGCCGGCACCGGGGAGCTGTTTTTT.

This clonotype was observed many times. The genes are TRBV15 and TRBJ1-3; maybe TRBD1 (6 bases). The CDR3 contains 14 residues. CDR1 is LNHNV, CDR2 YYDKDF, per germline (reference sequence). Trimming removed 8 bases at V and 4 bases at J, with 15 bases between. CDR3 region: CATRLTGSGNTIYF. DNA for the CDR3: TGTGCCACCCGGCTTACAGGGTCAGGAAACACCATATATTTT.

This clonotype was picked up many times. The chain couples TRBV7-9 to TRBJ2-7; D remains unclear. The germline gives CDR1 SEHNR, CDR2 FQNEAQ (reference sequence). This CDR3 spans 12 amino acids. V dropped 4 bases and J dropped 7 bases, with 11 bases sitting between them. CDR3 DNA sequence: TGTGCCAGCAGCTACCCGATGCAGGAGCAGTACTTC. It codes for CASSYPMQEQYF.

This clonotype was counted at least ten times. The chain couples TRBV11-3 to TRBJ2-1; D might be TRBD2 (7 bases). Trimming took 5 bases from V and 4 from J, leaving 15 bases between them. The germline gives CDR1 SGHNT, CDR2 YENEEA. The CDR3 is 15 amino acids. CDR3 nucleotide sequence: TGTGCCAGCAGCCCATCGGGGGGCCAATACAATGAGCAGTTCTTC. Translated: CASSPSGGQYNEQFF.

There are a few counts of this clonotype. The chain has TRBV5-5 and TRBJ1-1, with no clear D. V lost 1 base to trimming and J lost 8 bases, with 12 bases between them. The CDR3 is 13 amino acids. CDR1 and CDR2 from the germline V gene are SGHKS and YYEKEE (reference sequence). For the CDR3, the DNA is TGTGCCAGCAGCTTGTTAATGGCGGGAGAAGCTTTCTTT. It encodes CASSLLMAGEAFF.

At least ten counts were recorded for this clonotype. The V call is TRBV28, the J call TRBJ2-3; 7 bases match TRBD2. CDR1 and CDR2 (germline): MDHEN, SYDVKM. The ends lost 10 bases at V and 2 bases at J; junction bases unmatched: 9. The CDR3 spans 14 residues. The CDR3 loop is CATVPAGHTDTQYF. The CDR3 DNA sequence: TGTGCCACGGTACCAGCGGGGCACACAGATACGCAGTATTTT.

In this sample, this clonotype turned up many times. The chain combines TRBV7-9 with TRBJ2-1, with D hard to call. CDR3 size: 13 residues. Germline values: CDR1 SEHNR, CDR2 FQNEAQ (reference sequence). Trimming stripped 6 bases from V and 0 bases from J, with 6 bases between. CDR3 region: CASRGLSYNEQFF. DNA of the CDR3: TGTGCCAGCAGGGGTCTCTCCTACAATGAGCAGTTCTTC. Full variable domain (outside the CDR3, taken from reference TRBV7-9 and TRBJ2-1): DTGVSQNPRHKITKRGQNVTFRCDPISEHNRLYWYRQTLGQGPEFLTYFQNEAQLEKSRLLSDRFSAERPKGSFSTLEIQRTEQGDSAMYLCASRGLSYNEQFFGPGTRLTVL.